What follows describes a single T cell receptor beta chain. This specimen belongs to a study of T cell repertoires in cytomegalovirus infection. For the study at large: It can be stated that public TCR beta signatures indicated CMV infection as well as a matching HLA type.

TCRdb used MiXCR to reprocess the reads, holding one entry per CDR3 protein. The repertoire has roughly 150,000 distinct CDR3 sequences, roughly a quarter of them found once; the top ten carry roughly 9.7%. The CDR3 loop spans 14 amino acids. CDR1 and CDR2 (germline): MNHEY, SVGEGT. V was trimmed by 10 bases and J by 8 bases, leaving 21 bases between them. This receptor was obtained from a human donor in good health (CMV status not recorded). Some clones in this sample may be carry-over from other donors' samples. The rearrangement joins TRBV6-2 or TRBV6-3 to TRBJ2-1; a possible D gene is TRBD1 (6 bases). The sample comprised PBMCs. The CDR3 DNA reads as TGTGCCATTCTAGACAGGCCGTTGGGAGATGAGCAGTTCTTC. Its translation is CAILDRPLGDEQFF.